Below are 6 T cell receptor delta chains sequenced from a single sample in a study of gamma-delta chains in newborns, infants, children. TCRdb used CATT to re-call clones from the reads. Of roughly 3,000 delta-chain clones listed, around 3.9% are singletons. The specimen sequenced was blood. The source is a child who was a newborn, infant or young child, either healthy, febrile or measles-vaccinated (not recorded which).

As to this clone: A read error is likely here: a far larger clone is one base away. The DNA for the CDR3 is TGTGCCTGTGACAGTACTGGGGATCCTTTTCTTTCCTGGGACACCCGGCAGATGTTTTTC. This gives the protein CACDSTGDPFLSWDTRQMFF. V and J are TRDV2 and TRDJ3, with 7 bases matching TRDD3. The J gene is not listed in TCRdb, so it was assigned here from a DNA match to germline. The CDR3 is 20 residues long. In germline, CDR1 is GEAIGNYY, CDR2 EKD.

A word on this clone: A single base is all that separates this from a far larger clone, so a read error is likely. The identical CDR3 is also encoded by other nucleotide sequences in the sample. The chain has TRDV2 and TRDJ2; 10 positions agree with TRDD3. Germline V gene sequence: CDR1 GEAIGNYY, CDR2 EKD. CDR3 length: 15 residues. The CDR3 nucleotides read TGCGCCTGTGACACCTGGGGGATAAAGGAGGCACAACTCTTCTTT. Translating gives CACDTWGIKEAQLFF.

This clone came up a few times. Since a much larger clone is just one base distant, this may be a read error. This chain links TRDV2 with TRDJ3; D is undetermined. The CDR3 loop spans 13 amino acids. Germline loops: CDR1 GEAIGNYY, CDR2 EKD. In nucleotides, the CDR3 is TGTGCCCGTGACACCTGGGACACCCGACAGATGTTTTTC. Amino acids: CARDTWDTRQMFF.

This clone was counted between two and nine times. This DNA's translation and the protein TCRdb lists, from a much larger clone, do not match at residue 16, likely due to a read error; the protein shown is translated from the DNA. This chain connects TRDV2 to TRDJ3; TRDD3 matches 9 bases. This CDR3 has 18 amino acids. Germline CDR1 reads GEAIGNYY; CDR2 reads EKD. CDR3 DNA: TGTGCCTGTGACACCGCGGGGATACGCTCCTGGGACACCCGACAGATTTTTTTC. Protein: CACDTAGIRSWDTRQIFF.

As for this clone: A read error is possible here, since a much larger clone lies one base away. At the DNA level, this CDR3 is encoded by other sequences in the same sample as well. V is TRDV2 and J is TRDJ3; 12 bases agree with TRDD3. Germline V lookup: CDR1 GEAIGNYY, CDR2 EKD. This CDR3 has 20 amino acids. CDR3 protein: CACDTVLGDTSSWDTRQMFF. DNA for the CDR3: TGTGCCTGTGACACCGTACTGGGGGATACTAGCTCCTGGGACACCCGACAGATGTTCTTC.

Points on this clone: The protein that TCRdb holds for this DNA derives from a much larger clone and differs from the translated DNA at residue 6, which likely indicates a read error; the protein shown here is translated from the DNA. The chain is built from TRDV2 and TRDJ2; 8 positions match TRDD3. Trimming removed 2 bases from V and 0 bases from J; junction bases left unmatched: 4. Germline V CDR1 and CDR2: GEAIGNYY, EKD. This CDR3 region has 16 residues. For the CDR3, the DNA is TGTGCCTGTGACAAACCGGGGGATACTTTGACAGCACAACTCTTCTTT. Its translation is CACDKPGDTLTAQLFF.